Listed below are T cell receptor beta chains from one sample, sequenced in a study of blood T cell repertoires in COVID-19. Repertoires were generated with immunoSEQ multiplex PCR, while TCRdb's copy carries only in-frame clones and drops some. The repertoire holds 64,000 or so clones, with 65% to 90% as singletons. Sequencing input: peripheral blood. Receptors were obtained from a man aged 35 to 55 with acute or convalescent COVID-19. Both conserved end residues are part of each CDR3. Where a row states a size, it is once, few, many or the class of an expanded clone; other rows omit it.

CDR3aa: CASSGQASLSTDTQYF
len: 16
abundance: -
v_gene: TRBV5-6
j_gene: TRBJ2-3

CDR3aa: CASSFGGTYEQYF
len: 13
abundance: -
v_gene: TRBV5-1
j_gene: TRBJ2-7

CDR3aa: CASSQTYSYEQYF
len: 13
abundance: -
v_gene: TRBV23-1
j_gene: TRBJ2-7

CDR3aa: CASSLGDWGVAPREQYF
len: 17
abundance: -
v_gene: TRBV7-2
j_gene: TRBJ2-7

CDR3aa: CASSLATDYGYTF
len: 13
abundance: once
v_gene: TRBV12-3/TRBV12-4
j_gene: TRBJ1-2

CDR3aa: CASSYSGQGDEQYF
len: 14
abundance: -
v_gene: TRBV6-5
j_gene: TRBJ2-7

CDR3aa: CASSRGQGTYEQYF
len: 14
abundance: -
v_gene: TRBV4-1
j_gene: TRBJ2-7

CDR3aa: CSVRRTGMDEQYF
len: 13
abundance: -
v_gene: TRBV29-1
j_gene: TRBJ2-7

CDR3aa: CASSLAGARGFVDTGELFF
len: 19
abundance: -
v_gene: TRBV5-1
j_gene: TRBJ2-2

CDR3aa: CASSSRGAPRTGELFF
len: 16
abundance: -
v_gene: TRBV3-1/TRBV3-2
j_gene: TRBJ2-2

CDR3aa: CASSPRTGNMLDGYTF
len: 16
abundance: few
v_gene: TRBV9
j_gene: TRBJ1-2

CDR3aa: CASSQEQRTSTDTQYF
len: 16
abundance: -
v_gene: TRBV4-1
j_gene: TRBJ2-3

CDR3aa: CASSQEKSGSGGRQETQYF
len: 19
abundance: -
v_gene: TRBV4-2
j_gene: TRBJ2-5

CDR3aa: CASSSAGNQPQHF
len: 13
abundance: -
v_gene: TRBV5-5
j_gene: TRBJ1-5

CDR3aa: CASSPPNGGSANYGYTF
len: 17
abundance: -
v_gene: TRBV18
j_gene: TRBJ1-2

CDR3aa: CASSLTGEGTEAFF
len: 14
abundance: -
v_gene: TRBV7-8
j_gene: TRBJ1-1

CDR3aa: CASSPLVGGTFYEQYF
len: 16
abundance: -
v_gene: TRBV2
j_gene: TRBJ2-7

CDR3aa: CASRGGSSYEQYF
len: 13
abundance: -
v_gene: TRBV2
j_gene: TRBJ2-7

CDR3aa: CASSLTVQGNTIYF
len: 14
abundance: -
v_gene: TRBV5-1
j_gene: TRBJ1-3

CDR3aa: CASTRDRGQAGYTF
len: 14
abundance: -
v_gene: TRBV19
j_gene: TRBJ1-2

CDR3aa: CASSQEGRQNTGELFF
len: 16
abundance: -
v_gene: TRBV4-1
j_gene: TRBJ2-2

CDR3aa: CASSAPGFGTEAFF
len: 14
abundance: -
v_gene: TRBV9
j_gene: TRBJ1-1

CDR3aa: CASSFRITGNTEAFF
len: 15
abundance: -
v_gene: TRBV19
j_gene: TRBJ1-1

CDR3aa: CASSLGGNTEAFF
len: 13
abundance: -
v_gene: TRBV27
j_gene: TRBJ1-1

CDR3aa: CSATVQQGAGEKLFF
len: 15
abundance: -
v_gene: TRBV29-1
j_gene: TRBJ1-4

CDR3aa: CASSFGQGLLRGHGYTF
len: 17
abundance: -
v_gene: TRBV7-9
j_gene: TRBJ1-2